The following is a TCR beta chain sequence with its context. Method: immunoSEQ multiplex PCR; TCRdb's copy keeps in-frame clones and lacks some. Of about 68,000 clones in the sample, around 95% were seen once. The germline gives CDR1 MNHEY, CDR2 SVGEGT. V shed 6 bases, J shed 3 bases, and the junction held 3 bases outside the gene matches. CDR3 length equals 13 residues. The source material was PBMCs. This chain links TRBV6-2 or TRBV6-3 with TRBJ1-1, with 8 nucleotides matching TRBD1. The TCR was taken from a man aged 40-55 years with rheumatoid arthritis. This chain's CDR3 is CASSWTGYTEAFF. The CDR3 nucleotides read TGTGCCAGCAGCTGGACAGGGTACACTGAAGCTTTCTTT.